These 24 T cell receptor beta chains were sequenced from one sample in a study of vaccination effects on CD4 cells after COVID-19. Their antigens remain unidentified. The method was immunoSEQ multiplex PCR; TCRdb's version includes in-frame clones alone and lacks a portion of them. The data hold 30,000 or so clones, with around four fifths observed a single time. Viral peptide pool expansion of antigen-specific CD4+ T cells preceded sequencing in the ViraFEST assay. Scientists isolated CD4+ T cells after an approximately ten-day culture period ended. BNT162b2 vaccine or mRNA-1273 vaccine was given to participants in two doses. Sequenced here: CD4+ T cells from PBMCs cultured with HCoV-NL63 spike peptides, sampled after COVID-19 vaccination. Receptor source: a human donor who received a COVID-19 vaccine.

The chain combines TRBV5-1 with TRBJ2-1; 9 bases are shared with TRBD2. The germline CDR1 and CDR2 sequences are SGHRS and YFSETQ. This CDR3 has 15 residues. V trimming: 4 bases; J trimming: 5 bases; junction bases outside the gene matches: 7. The CDR3 nucleotides read TGCGCCAGCAGCATACTAGCGGGCGTTAACAATGAGCAGTTCTTC. Translating it yields CASSILAGVNNEQFF.

The rearrangement joins TRBV30 to TRBJ1-4; 7 positions agree with TRBD1. This CDR3 contains 14 residues. V lost 7 bases and J lost 5; bases outside the gene matches: 10. From germline, CDR1 is GTSNPN and CDR2 SVGIG (reference sequence). CDR3 in amino acids: CALIRDSGNEKLFF. CDR3 bases: TGTGCCTTGATCCGGGACAGCGGCAATGAAAAACTGTTTTTT.

CDR3: CASRVAGSSYNEQFF. CDR3 DNA sequence: TGTGCCTCCAGGGTAGCGGGATCCTCCTACAATGAGCAGTTCTTC. V is TRBV10-3 and J is TRBJ2-1, with 8 bases identical to TRBD2. J was trimmed by 0 bases and V by 11 bases; bases with no gene match: 9. The CDR3 has 15 amino acids. Germline values: CDR1 ENHRY, CDR2 SYGVKD.

The rearrangement links TRBV4-1 to TRBJ2-3, with TRBD2 matching over 15 bases. There are 20 residues in the CDR3. Germline assignment: CDR1 MGHRA and CDR2 YSYEKL. V lost 0 bases, J lost 2 bases, and 9 bases stayed unmatched. The CDR3 loop is CASSQERLGLAGGNTDTQYF. CDR3 in DNA: TGCGCCAGCAGCCAAGAAAGGCTGGGACTAGCGGGAGGAAACACAGATACGCAGTATTTT.

V gene TRBV19 combines with J gene TRBJ1-5, with D perhaps TRBD1 (5 bases). V lost 3 bases to trimming and J lost 6 bases, with 24 bases between them. Germline loops: CDR1 LNHDA, CDR2 SQIVND (reference sequence). This CDR3 region has 18 residues. DNA for the CDR3: TGTGCCAGTAGTATCGGGGGAATAATGGGCGGACAAGGTCAGCCCCAGCATTTT. It translates to CASSIGGIMGGQGQPQHF.

This sequence joins TRBV5-4 and TRBJ1-2; perhaps TRBD1 as D (6 bases). There are 12 residues in the CDR3. V gave up 5 bases and J gave up 6 bases, with 11 bases separating them. The V gene's germline CDR1 is SGHNT and CDR2 YYREEE (reference sequence). CDR3 sequence reads: CASSYNRDGYTF. In DNA, the CDR3 is TGTGCCAGCAGTTATAACAGGGATGGCTACACCTTC. The whole variable domain, filled in from reference TRBV5-4 and TRBJ1-2, reads ETGVTQSPTHLIKTRGQQVTLRCSSQSGHNTVSWYQQALGQGPQFIFQYYREEENGRGNFPPRFSGLQFPNYSSELNVNALELDDSALYLCASSYNRDGYTFGSGTRLTVV.

The rearrangement joins TRBV6-5 to TRBJ1-3; no definite D call. Trimming stripped 4 bases from V and 4 bases from J, with 8 bases between. Germline V lookup: CDR1 MNHEY, CDR2 SVGAGI. The CDR3 extends over 13 amino acids. The DNA of the CDR3 is TGTGCCAGCAGTTCTGTCTCGGGAAACACCATATATTTT. Protein product: CASSSVSGNTIYF.

The count of this clone is one. CDR3 nucleotide sequence: TGTGCCTGGAGGGGAGGACCGGCAGATACGCAGTATTTT. Translating it yields CAWRGGPADTQYF. The rearrangement uses TRBV30 and TRBJ2-3; a possible D gene is TRBD2 (6 bases). The CDR3 covers 13 residues. The germline V and J ends were trimmed by 3 bases and 4 bases, with 11 bases remaining between them. From germline, CDR1 is GTSNPN and CDR2 SVGIG (reference sequence).

This clone qualifies as large. This rearrangement joins TRBV2 to TRBJ2-1; D unresolved. The CDR3 extends over 10 amino acids. Looked up from germline, CDR1 is SNHLY and CDR2 is FYNNEI. The V end lost 4 bases, the J end lost 8 bases, and 3 bases lay between the germline ends. CDR3 nucleotide sequence: TGTGCCAGCAGTGTTTATGAGCAGTTCTTC. This translates into CASSVYEQFF.

This chain uses TRBV4-1 with TRBJ2-7, with TRBD2 matching over 13 bases. J gave up 4 bases and V 0 bases, and 3 bases lay outside the gene matches. Germline V gene sequence: CDR1 MGHRA, CDR2 YSYEKL. This CDR3 has 16 residues. The chain's CDR3 is CASSQELAGGSYEQYF. The CDR3 region has the DNA TGCGCCAGCAGCCAAGAACTAGCGGGAGGGTCGTACGAGCAGTACTTC.

This clone was seen a few times. V and J are TRBV3-1 (or the pseudogene TRBV3-2) and TRBJ2-5; no clear D. From germline, CDR1 is LGHDT and CDR2 YNNKEL (reference sequence). The CDR3 is 14 residues long. Trimming took off 4 bases at V and 4 bases at J, with 13 bases between the two ends. The CDR3 DNA follows: TGTGCCAGCAGCCGGCCCCGTCCGCTAGAGACCCAGTACTTC. Encoded protein: CASSRPRPLETQYF.

V gene TRBV10-3 combines with J gene TRBJ1-4, with no clear D. The CDR3 is 14 residues long. Deletions cut 4 bases from V and 5 bases from J, with 11 bases between. The germline CDR1 and CDR2 sequences are ENHRY and SYGVKD. Here the CDR3 DNA reads TGTGCCATCAGTGCCTCCGGGGAAAATGAAAAACTGTTTTTT. Translation: CAISASGENEKLFF.

CDR3 sequence reads: CASTTTLSQPQHF. CDR3 in DNA: TGTGCCAGCACCACGACACTAAGTCAGCCCCAGCATTTT. V usage is TRBV6-5 and J usage is TRBJ1-5; D is unresolved. The V end lost 7 bases, the J end lost 6 bases, and 13 bases lay between the germline ends. CDR3 length: 13 residues. The V gene's germline CDR1 is MNHEY and CDR2 SVGAGI.

This rearrangement joins TRBV27 to TRBJ1-2, with D possibly being TRBD1 (6 bases). Germline assignment: CDR1 MNHEY and CDR2 SMNVEV (reference sequence). V was trimmed by 2 bases and J by 4 bases, leaving 8 bases between them. The CDR3 has 13 amino acids. This CDR3 reads CASSLTGSYGYTF. The CDR3 bases are TGTGCCAGCAGTTTAACAGGGTCCTATGGCTACACCTTC.

The rearrangement links TRBV3-1 (or the pseudogene TRBV3-2) to TRBJ1-4, with D unresolved. V gave up 0 bases and J gave up 6 bases, with 17 bases separating them. The germline V gene has CDR1 LGHDT and CDR2 YNNKEL (reference sequence). This CDR3 has 17 amino acids. This CDR3 is CASSQDFHGPEDEKLFF. CDR3 DNA: TGTGCCAGCAGCCAAGATTTCCATGGACCGGAGGATGAAAAACTGTTTTTT.

This rearrangement joins TRBV12-5 to TRBJ1-5; the D is unclear. The V gene lost 3 bases and the J gene lost 1 base, with 4 bases spanning the gap. The CDR3 extends over 13 amino acids. CDR1 is LGHNT and CDR2 is FRNRAP in the germline V gene. The CDR3 DNA sequence: TGTGCTAGTGGTTTAGAAAGCAATCAGCCCCAGCATTTT. Its protein is CASGLESNQPQHF.

This clone was observed a few times. This sequence joins TRBV5-1 and TRBJ2-3, with a possible D match to TRBD2 (5 bases). This CDR3 comprises 13 residues. Germline V gene lookup returns CDR1 SGHRS and CDR2 YFSETQ. V was pared by 5 bases and J by 2 bases, with 9 bases between. CDR3 in DNA: TGCGCCAGCAGTGAGGGCTCCACAGATACGCAGTATTTT. It yields the protein CASSEGSTDTQYF.

The genes are TRBV7-2 and TRBJ1-6, with D possibly TRBD1 on 5 matching bases. Germline-derived CDR1 and CDR2 are SGHTA and FQGNSA. The CDR3 is made up of 15 amino acids. Trimming left V 0 bases short and J 8 bases short, with 11 bases between. The CDR3 spells CASSLAGEGHSPLHF. CDR3 nucleotides: TGTGCCAGCAGCTTAGCGGGGGAGGGGCATTCACCCCTCCACTTT.

The chain employs TRBV5-1 and TRBJ2-7; no clear D. The V end lost 2 bases, the J end lost 1 base, and 10 bases lay between the germline ends. The CDR3 is 14 residues long. Germline-derived CDR1 and CDR2 are SGHRS and YFSETQ. CDR3 nucleotide sequence: TGCGCCAGCAGCTTAACAGAAGGGTCCTACGAGCAGTACTTC. This sequence encodes CASSLTEGSYEQYF.

In this sample, this clone turned up a few times. The V call is TRBV5-1, the J call TRBJ1-2; 9 bases map to TRBD1. Germline V gene lookup returns CDR1 SGHRS and CDR2 YFSETQ. The V and J ends lost 3 bases and 4 bases, in that order; junction bases with no gene match: 4. The CDR3 is made up of 14 amino acids. The CDR3 DNA follows: TGCGCCAGCAGCTATTCGGACAGGGGCTATGGCTACACCTTC. This codes for CASSYSDRGYGYTF.

The chain has TRBV29-1 and TRBJ1-2; 8 bases map to TRBD1. CDR1 is SQVTM, CDR2 ANQGSEA, per germline. The CDR3 is made up of 15 amino acids. The trim removed 1 base at V and 3 bases at J, leaving 7 bases unmatched. CDR3 residues: CSVEGAGQVDYGYTF. DNA for the CDR3: TGCAGCGTTGAAGGAGCGGGACAGGTGGACTATGGCTACACCTTC.

The chain links TRBV18 to TRBJ2-7, with D tentatively TRBD1 (5 bases). This CDR3 comprises 17 residues. The germline V gene has CDR1 KGHSH and CDR2 LQKENI. Trimming stripped 3 bases from V and 3 bases from J, with 21 bases between. CDR3 sequence reads: CASSPTPLTALYYEQYF. DNA for the CDR3: TGTGCCAGCTCACCGACCCCGTTGACAGCACTTTACTACGAGCAGTACTTC.

This chain joins TRBV5-1 and TRBJ2-7; 12 bases align to TRBD1. This CDR3 comprises 13 residues. Germline V gene lookup returns CDR1 SGHRS and CDR2 YFSETQ. V trimming: 8 bases; J trimming: 5 bases; junction bases outside the gene matches: 5. The CDR3 is CASRDRGLNEQYF. The CDR3 region has the DNA TGCGCCAGTCGGGACAGGGGGCTAAACGAGCAGTACTTC. Supplemented by reference TRBV5-1 and TRBJ2-7, the full variable domain reads KAGVTQTPRYLIKTRGQQVTLSCSPISGHRSVSWYQQTPGQGLQFLFEYFSETQRNKGNFPGRFSGRQFSNSRSEMNVSTLELGDSALYLCASRDRGLNEQYFGPGTRLTVT.

J is TRBJ2-5 and V is TRBV7-9, with D uncertain. Germline CDR1 reads SEHNR; CDR2 reads FQNEAQ (reference sequence). CDR3 size: 13 residues. V was pared by 2 bases and J by 5 bases, with 9 bases between. The DNA of the CDR3 is TGTGCCAGCAGCTTAAATCCCGTCGAGACCCAGTACTTC. It translates to CASSLNPVETQYF.